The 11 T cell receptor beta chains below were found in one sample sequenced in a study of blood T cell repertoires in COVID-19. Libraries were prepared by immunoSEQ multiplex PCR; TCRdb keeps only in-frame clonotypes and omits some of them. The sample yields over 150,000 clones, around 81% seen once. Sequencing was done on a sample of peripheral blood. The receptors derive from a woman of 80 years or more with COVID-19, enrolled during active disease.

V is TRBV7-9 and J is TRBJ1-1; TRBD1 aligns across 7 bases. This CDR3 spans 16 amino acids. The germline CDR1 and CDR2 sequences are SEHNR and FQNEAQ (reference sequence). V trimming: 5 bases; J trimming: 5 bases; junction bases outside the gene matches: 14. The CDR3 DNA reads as TGTGCCAGCAGCCTCCGGGACAGCCCTTTGGAAACTGAAGCTTTCTTT. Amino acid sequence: CASSLRDSPLETEAFF.

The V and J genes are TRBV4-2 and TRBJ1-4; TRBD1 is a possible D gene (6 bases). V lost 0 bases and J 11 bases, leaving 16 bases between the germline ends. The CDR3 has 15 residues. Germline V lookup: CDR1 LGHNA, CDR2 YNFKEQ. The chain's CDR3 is CASSQDPVQGRKLFF. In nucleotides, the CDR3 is TGTGCCAGCAGCCAAGATCCCGTACAGGGTAGGAAACTGTTTTTT.

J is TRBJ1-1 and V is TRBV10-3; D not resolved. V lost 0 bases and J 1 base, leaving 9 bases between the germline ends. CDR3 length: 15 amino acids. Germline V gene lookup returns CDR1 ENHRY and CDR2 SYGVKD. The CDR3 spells CAISESPIGNTEAFF. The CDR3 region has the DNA TGTGCCATCAGTGAGTCCCCCATCGGGAACACTGAAGCTTTCTTT.

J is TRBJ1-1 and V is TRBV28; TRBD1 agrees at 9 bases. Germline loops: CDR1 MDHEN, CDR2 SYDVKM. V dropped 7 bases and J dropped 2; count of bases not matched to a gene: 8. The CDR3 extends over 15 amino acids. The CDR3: CASNPTGGDNTEAFF. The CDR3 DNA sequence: TGTGCCAGCAACCCAACAGGGGGCGATAACACTGAAGCTTTCTTT. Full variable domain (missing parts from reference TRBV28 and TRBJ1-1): DVKVTQSSRYLVKRTGEKVFLECVQDMDHENMFWYRQDPGLGLRLIYFSYDVKMKEKGDIPEGYSVSREKKERFSLILESASTNQTSMYLCASNPTGGDNTEAFFGQGTRLTVV.

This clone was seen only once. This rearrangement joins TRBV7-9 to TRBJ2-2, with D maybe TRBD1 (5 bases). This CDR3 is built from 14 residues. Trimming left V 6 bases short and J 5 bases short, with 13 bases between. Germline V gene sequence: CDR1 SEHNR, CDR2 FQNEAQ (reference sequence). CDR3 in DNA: TGTGCCAGCAGAGTTCAGGGTTTGACCGGGGAGCTGTTTTTT. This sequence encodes CASRVQGLTGELFF.

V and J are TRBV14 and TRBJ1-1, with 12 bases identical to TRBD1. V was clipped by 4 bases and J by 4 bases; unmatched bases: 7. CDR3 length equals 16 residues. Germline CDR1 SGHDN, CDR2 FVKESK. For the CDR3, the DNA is TGTGCCAGCAGCCCGTGGGGGACAGGGGGCGGCACTGAAGCTTTCTTT. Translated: CASSPWGTGGGTEAFF.

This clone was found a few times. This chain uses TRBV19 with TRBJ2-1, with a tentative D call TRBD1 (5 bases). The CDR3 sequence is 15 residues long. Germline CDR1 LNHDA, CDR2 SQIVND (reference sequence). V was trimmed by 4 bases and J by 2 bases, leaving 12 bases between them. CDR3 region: CASSTTVGPYNEQFF. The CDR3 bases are TGTGCCAGTAGTACGACAGTGGGGCCCTACAATGAGCAGTTCTTC.

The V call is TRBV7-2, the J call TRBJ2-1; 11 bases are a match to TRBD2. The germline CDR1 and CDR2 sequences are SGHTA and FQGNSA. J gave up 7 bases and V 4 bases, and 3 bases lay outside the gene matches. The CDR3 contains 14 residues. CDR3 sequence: CASSSSGRWNEQFF. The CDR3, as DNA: TGTGCCAGCAGCTCTAGCGGGAGGTGGAATGAGCAGTTCTTC.

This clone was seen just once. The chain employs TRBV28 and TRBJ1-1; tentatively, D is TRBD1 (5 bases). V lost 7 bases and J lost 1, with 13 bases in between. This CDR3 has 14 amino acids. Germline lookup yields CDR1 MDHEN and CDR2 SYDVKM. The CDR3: CASKLTAPNTEAFF. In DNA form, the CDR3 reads TGTGCCAGCAAACTGACAGCCCCGAACACTGAAGCTTTCTTT. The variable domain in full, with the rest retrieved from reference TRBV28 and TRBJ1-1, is DVKVTQSSRYLVKRTGEKVFLECVQDMDHENMFWYRQDPGLGLRLIYFSYDVKMKEKGDIPEGYSVSREKKERFSLILESASTNQTSMYLCASKLTAPNTEAFFGQGTRLTVV.

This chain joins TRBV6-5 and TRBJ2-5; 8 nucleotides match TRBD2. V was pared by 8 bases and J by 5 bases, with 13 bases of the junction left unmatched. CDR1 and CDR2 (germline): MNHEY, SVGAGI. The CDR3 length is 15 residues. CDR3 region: CASVGSGSGRETQYF. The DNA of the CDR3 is TGTGCCAGCGTAGGGAGCGGGAGCGGAAGGGAGACCCAGTACTTC.

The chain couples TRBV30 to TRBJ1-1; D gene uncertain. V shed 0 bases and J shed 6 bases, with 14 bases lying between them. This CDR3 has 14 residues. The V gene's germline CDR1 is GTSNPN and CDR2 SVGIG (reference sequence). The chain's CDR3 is CAWSVSLVVSEAFF. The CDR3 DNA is TGTGCCTGGAGTGTAAGTTTAGTTGTATCTGAAGCTTTCTTT.